The clone carrying this T cell receptor beta chain was seen a few times. Its antigen is unidentified. This specimen belongs to a study of T-cell memory formation after mild COVID-19. Background on the study: TCR clustering was largely donor specific.

Whole-study results and caveats: For contracting clones, CD4+ ones sat mainly in CM and EM, CD8+ in EMRA.

A 5'RACE reaction primed in the constant segment made cDNA libraries of TCR alpha and TCR beta, and these carried sample barcodes and UMIs. TCRdb reanalysed the 5' RACE reads using MiXCR and keeps one entry per CDR3 protein. Here the sample spans 270,000 or so distinct CDR3 sequences, under 20% being singletons. The CDR3 length is 15 residues. CDR1 is DFQATT, CDR2 SNEGSKA, per germline (reference sequence). Trimming took 1 base from V and 3 from J, leaving 15 bases between them. This chain links TRBV20-1 with TRBJ2-5; the D gene is possibly TRBD2 (6 bases). Sequencing used PBMCs or a T cell subset sorted from them (not recorded which). The receptor comes from a man aged 18 to 35 who had mild COVID-19 (a few samples of this study predate the infection). Cell type and time point are not known. CDR3 coding DNA: TGCAGTGCTAGAGGGGGCGGGGATTCCGAAGAGACCCAGTACTTC. It is translated as CSARGGGDSEETQYF.